The sample holds many counts of the clone carrying this T cell receptor (beta chain). Original analysis: By means of reference gene primer amplification, nucleated cell counts were estimated. Sequencing used immunoSEQ multiplex PCR; TCRdb keeps in-frame clones, though not all of them. V and J calls and clone size come straight from that table; D and trimming were deduced from the DNA. Of about 75,000 clones listed, 87% were seen once; the top ten hold approximately 6.4%. This entry comes from a study of blood T cell repertoires in COVID-19. On the study more broadly: Some COVID-19 samples were acute and others convalescent; all came from the United States, Italy and Spain. From T cells, B-cell-depleted T cells, or PBMCs came the material, which was cDNA or gDNA.

CDR1 SEHNR and CDR2 FQNEAQ come from the germline V gene (reference sequence). The V segment lost 5 bases and the J segment 0 bases; nucleotides outside the gene matches: 9. The CDR3 totals 16 residues. This clonotype was obtained from a woman aged 50 to 65 with acute or convalescent COVID-19. Sequencing was performed on peripheral blood. V gene TRBV7-9 combines with J gene TRBJ1-2; TRBD1 matches 7 bases. CDR3 in DNA: TGTGCCAGCAGCACCCGGGACAGCGAACCTAACTATGGCTACACCTTC. This codes for CASSTRDSEPNYGYTF.